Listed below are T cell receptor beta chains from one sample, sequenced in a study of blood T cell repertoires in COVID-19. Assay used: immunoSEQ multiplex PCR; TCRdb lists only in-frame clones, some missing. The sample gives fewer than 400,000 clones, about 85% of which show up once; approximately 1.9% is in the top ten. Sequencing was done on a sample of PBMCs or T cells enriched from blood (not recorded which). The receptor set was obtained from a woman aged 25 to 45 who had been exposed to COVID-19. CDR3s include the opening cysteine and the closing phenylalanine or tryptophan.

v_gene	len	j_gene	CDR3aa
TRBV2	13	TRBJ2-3	CASRRDYTDTQYF
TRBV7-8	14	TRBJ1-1	CASSQQGFGTEAFF
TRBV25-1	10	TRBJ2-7	CASSGLGQYF
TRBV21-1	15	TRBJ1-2	CASSLPGRCGYGYTF
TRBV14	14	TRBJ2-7	CASSQVRLASEQYF
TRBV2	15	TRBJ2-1	CASSDPSGRYDEQFF
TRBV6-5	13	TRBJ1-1	CASGTGRQGEAFF
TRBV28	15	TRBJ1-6	CASSLVTASNSPLHF
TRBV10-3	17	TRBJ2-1	CAIRGDLAGSSYNEQFF
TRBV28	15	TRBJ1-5	CASNVGGALAKPQHF
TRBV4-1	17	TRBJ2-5	CASSQDLLAGGPGTQYF
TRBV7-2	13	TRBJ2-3	CASSPSTGNTQYF
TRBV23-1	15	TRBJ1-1	CASSHYNPSDTEAFF
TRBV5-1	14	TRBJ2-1	CASSPTGLGNEQFF
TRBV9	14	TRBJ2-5	CASSFGPAGETQYF
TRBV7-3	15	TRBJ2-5	CASSTSGTNQETQYF
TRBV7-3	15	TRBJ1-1	CASSYGDSRNTEAFF
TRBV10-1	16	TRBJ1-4	CASRKTRQVENEKLFF
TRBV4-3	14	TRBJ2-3	CASSQFRTIDTQYF
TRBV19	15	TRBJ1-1	CASTPTGGYGTEAFF
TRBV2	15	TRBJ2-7	CASSELAGSFYEQYF
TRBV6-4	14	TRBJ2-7	CAPRRPGEEHEQYF
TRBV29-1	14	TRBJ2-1	CSVELAGHYNEQFF
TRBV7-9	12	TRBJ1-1	CASSFEGTKTFF
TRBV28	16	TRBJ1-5	CASSPPGYRSNQPQHF
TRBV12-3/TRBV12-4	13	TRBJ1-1	CASSLGDGFEAFF
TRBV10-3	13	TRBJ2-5	CAIKPQGTETQYF
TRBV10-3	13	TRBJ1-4	CAISRATNEKLFF
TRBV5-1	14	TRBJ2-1	CASSFRGSDNEQFF
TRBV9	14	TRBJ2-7	CASSWGTGAYEQYF
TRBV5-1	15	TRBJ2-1	CASELRLEGHNEQFF
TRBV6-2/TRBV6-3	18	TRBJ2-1	CASSYSTGSGGAYNEQFF
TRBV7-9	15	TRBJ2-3	CASSGGQDLTDTQYF
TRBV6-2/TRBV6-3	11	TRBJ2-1	CASSYGREQFF
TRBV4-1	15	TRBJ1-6	CASSQEPGGGSPLHF
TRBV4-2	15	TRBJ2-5	CASSQGGTGSETQYF
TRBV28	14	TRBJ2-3	CASSLGWSTDTQYF
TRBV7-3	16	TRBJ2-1	CASSYSSLRSYNEQFF
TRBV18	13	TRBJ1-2	CASSTGDRAGYTF
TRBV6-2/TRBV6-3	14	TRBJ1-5	CASSSGTGSQPQHF
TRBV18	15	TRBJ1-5	CASSPGQGGTQPQHF
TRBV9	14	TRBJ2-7	CASSVWGQGDEQYF
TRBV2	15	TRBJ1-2	CASSGQGQGFYGYTF
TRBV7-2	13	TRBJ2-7	CASSFQGSNEQYF
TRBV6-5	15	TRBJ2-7	CASSRTDRGTYEQYF
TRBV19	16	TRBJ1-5	CASSIEFKRASEPQHF
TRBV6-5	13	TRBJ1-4	CASSQKLREKLFF
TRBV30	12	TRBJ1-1	CAWDRENTEAFF